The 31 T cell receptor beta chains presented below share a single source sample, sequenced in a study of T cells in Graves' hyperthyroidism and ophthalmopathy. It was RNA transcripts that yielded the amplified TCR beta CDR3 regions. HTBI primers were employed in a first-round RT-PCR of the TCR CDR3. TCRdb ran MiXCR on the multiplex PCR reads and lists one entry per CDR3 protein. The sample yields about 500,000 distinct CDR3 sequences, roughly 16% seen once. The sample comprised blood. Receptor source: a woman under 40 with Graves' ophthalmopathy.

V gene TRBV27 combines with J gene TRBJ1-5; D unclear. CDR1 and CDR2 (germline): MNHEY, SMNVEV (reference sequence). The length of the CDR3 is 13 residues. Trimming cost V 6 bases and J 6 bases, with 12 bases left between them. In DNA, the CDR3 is TGTGCCAGCAGCGACTCCTCGCGTCAGCCCCAGCATTTT. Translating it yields CASSDSSRQPQHF.

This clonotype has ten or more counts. The CDR3 region is CSARVPSGTSEQYF. As DNA, the CDR3 is TGCAGTGCTAGAGTTCCTAGCGGGACGAGCGAGCAGTACTTC. The chain recombines TRBV20-1 with TRBJ2-7; 9 bases align to TRBD2. CDR3 size: 14 residues. CDR1 is DFQATT and CDR2 is SNEGSKA in the germline V gene (reference sequence). Losses at the gene ends were 1 base for V and 6 bases for J; bases not matched to a gene: 7.

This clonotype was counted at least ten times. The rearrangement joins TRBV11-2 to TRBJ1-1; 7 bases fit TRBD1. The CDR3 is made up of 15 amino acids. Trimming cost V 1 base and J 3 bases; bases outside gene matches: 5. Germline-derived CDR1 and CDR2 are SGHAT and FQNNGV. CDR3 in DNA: TGTGCCAGCAGCTTAGGGACAGGAAGAGACACTGAAGCTTTCTTT. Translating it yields CASSLGTGRDTEAFF. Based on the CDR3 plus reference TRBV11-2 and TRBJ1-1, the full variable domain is EAGVAQSPRYKIIEKRQSVAFWCNPISGHATLYWYQQILGQGPKLLIQFQNNGVVDDSQLPKDRFSAERLKGVDSTLKIQPAKLEDSAVYLCASSLGTGRDTEAFFGQGTRLTVV.

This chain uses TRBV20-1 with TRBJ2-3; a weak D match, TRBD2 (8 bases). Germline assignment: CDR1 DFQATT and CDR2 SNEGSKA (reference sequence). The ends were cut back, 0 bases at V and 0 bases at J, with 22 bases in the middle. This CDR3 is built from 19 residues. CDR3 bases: TGCAGTGCTAGAGATCATGGCGGGGGGAGGGGGCTTAGCACAGATACGCAGTATTTT. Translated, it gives CSARDHGGGRGLSTDTQYF.

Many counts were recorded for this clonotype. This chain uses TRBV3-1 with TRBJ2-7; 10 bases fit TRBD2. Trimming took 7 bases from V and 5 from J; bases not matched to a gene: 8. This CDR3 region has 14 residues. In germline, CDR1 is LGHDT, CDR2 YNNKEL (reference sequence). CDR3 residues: CASTPSGSTHEQYF. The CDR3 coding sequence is TGTGCCAGCACCCCTAGCGGGAGTACCCACGAGCAGTACTTC.

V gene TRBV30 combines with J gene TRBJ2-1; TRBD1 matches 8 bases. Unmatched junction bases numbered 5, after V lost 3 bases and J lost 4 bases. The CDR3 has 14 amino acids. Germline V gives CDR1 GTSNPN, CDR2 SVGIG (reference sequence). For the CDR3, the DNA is TGTGCCTGGAGGACAGGGGTGAGGTACAATGAGCAGTTCTTC. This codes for CAWRTGVRYNEQFF.

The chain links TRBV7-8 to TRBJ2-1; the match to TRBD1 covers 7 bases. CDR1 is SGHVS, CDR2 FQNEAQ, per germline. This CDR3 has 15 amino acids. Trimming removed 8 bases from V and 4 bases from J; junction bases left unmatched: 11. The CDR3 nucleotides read TGTGCCAGCCTCTCCGGGACAGTTGGGTACAATGAGCAGTTCTTC. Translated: CASLSGTVGYNEQFF.

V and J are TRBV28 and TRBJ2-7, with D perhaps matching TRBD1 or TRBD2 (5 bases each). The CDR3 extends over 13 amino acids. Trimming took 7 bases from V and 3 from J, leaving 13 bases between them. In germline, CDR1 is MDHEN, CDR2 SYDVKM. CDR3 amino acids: CASTGTSGYEQYF. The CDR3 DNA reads TGTGCCAGCACCGGGACGTCGGGCTACGAGCAGTACTTC.

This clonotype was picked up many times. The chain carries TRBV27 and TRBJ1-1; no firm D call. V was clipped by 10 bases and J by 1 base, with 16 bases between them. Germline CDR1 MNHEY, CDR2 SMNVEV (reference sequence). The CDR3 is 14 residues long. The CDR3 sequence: CATRSLDANTEAFF. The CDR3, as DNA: TGTGCCACCAGGTCCCTTGACGCGAACACTGAAGCTTTCTTT.

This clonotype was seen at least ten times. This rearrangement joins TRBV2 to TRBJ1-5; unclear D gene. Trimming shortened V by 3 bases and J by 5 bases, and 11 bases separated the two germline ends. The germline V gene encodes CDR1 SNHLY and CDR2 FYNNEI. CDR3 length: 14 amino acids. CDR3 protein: CASSDNGNYQPQHF. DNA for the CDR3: TGTGCCAGCAGTGATAACGGAAACTATCAGCCCCAGCATTTT. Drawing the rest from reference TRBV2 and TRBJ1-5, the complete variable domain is EPEVTQTPSHQVTQMGQEVILRCVPISNHLYFYWYRQILGQKVEFLVSFYNNEISEKSEIFDDQFSVERPDGSNFTLKIRSTKLEDSAMYFCASSDNGNYQPQHFGDGTRLSIL.

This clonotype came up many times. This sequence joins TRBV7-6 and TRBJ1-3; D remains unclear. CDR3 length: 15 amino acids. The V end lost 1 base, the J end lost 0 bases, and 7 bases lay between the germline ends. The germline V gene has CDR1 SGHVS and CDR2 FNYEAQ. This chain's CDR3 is CASSLEALSGNTIYF. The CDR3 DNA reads TGTGCCAGCAGCTTAGAGGCACTCTCTGGAAACACCATATATTTT.

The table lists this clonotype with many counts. This CDR3 reads CASSFERYNEQFF. CDR3 coding DNA: TGTGCCAGCAGTTTCGAGCGGTACAATGAGCAGTTCTTC. The chain has TRBV6-2 or TRBV6-3 and TRBJ2-1; D might be TRBD2 (5 bases). V was cut by 4 bases and J by 4 bases, with 8 bases left in between. The germline V gene has CDR1 MNHEY and CDR2 SVGEGT. The CDR3 loop spans 13 amino acids.

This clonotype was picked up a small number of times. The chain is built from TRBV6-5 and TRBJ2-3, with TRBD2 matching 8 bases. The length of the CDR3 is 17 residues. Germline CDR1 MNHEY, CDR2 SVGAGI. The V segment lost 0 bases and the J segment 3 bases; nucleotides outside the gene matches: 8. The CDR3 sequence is CASSYSIALAVTDTQYF. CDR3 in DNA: TGTGCCAGCAGTTACTCGATAGCACTAGCGGTTACAGATACGCAGTATTTT.

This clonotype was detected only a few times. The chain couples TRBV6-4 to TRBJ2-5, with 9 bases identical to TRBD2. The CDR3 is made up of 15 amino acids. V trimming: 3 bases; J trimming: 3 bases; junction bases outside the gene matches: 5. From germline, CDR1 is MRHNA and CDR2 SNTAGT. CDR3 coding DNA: TGTGCCAGCAGTGATCCTCGACTAGCGGAAGAGACCCAGTACTTC. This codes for CASSDPRLAEETQYF.

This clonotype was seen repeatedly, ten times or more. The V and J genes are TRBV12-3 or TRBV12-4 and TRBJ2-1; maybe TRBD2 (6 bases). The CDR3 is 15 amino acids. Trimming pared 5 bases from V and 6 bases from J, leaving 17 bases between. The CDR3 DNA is TGTGCCAGCAGTCGCCCGGGACTGATCGCCAATGAGCAGTTCTTC. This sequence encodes CASSRPGLIANEQFF.

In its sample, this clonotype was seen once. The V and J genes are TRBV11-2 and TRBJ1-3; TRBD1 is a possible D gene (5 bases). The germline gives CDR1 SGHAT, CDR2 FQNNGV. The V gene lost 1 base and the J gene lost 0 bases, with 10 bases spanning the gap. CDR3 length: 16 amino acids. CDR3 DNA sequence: TGTGCCAGCAGCTTAGTCGGGGCTAGCTCTGGAAACACCATATATTTT. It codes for CASSLVGASSGNTIYF.

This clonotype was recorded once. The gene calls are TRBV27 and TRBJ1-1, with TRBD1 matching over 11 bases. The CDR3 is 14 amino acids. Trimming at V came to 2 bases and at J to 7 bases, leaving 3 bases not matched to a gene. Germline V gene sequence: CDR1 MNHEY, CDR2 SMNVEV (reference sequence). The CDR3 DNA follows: TGTGCCAGCAGTTTAAGGACAGGGGGCGGTGAAGCTTTCTTT. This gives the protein CASSLRTGGGEAFF.

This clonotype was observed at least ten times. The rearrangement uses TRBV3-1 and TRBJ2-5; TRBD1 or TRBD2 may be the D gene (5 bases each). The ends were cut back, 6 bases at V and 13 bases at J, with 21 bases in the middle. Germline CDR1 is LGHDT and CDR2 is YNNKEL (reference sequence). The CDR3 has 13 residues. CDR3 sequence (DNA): TGTGCCAGCAGTTCAACCGGGGCAAGGAGCCCGTACTTC. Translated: CASSSTGARSPYF.

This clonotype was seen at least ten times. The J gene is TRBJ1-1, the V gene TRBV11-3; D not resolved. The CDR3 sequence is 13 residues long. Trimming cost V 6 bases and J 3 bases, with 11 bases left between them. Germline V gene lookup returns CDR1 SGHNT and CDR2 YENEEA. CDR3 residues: CASSLSQDTEAFF. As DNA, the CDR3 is TGTGCCAGCAGTCTCTCCCAGGACACTGAAGCTTTCTTT.

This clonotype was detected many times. Here the CDR3 DNA reads TGTGCCAGCAGAACCTTATCGGGACTAGGAGTAGATACGCAGTATTTT. Encoded protein: CASRTLSGLGVDTQYF. The chain is built from TRBV27 and TRBJ2-3, with 8 positions matching TRBD2. Germline-derived CDR1 and CDR2 are MNHEY and SMNVEV (reference sequence). V trimming: 6 bases; J trimming: 5 bases; junction bases outside the gene matches: 13. This CDR3 contains 16 residues.

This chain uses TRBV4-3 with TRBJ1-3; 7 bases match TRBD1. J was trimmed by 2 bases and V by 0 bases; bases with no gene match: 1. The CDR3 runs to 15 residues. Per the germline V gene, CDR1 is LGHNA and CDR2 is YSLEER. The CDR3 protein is CASSQEGGPGNTIYF. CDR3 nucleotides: TGCGCCAGCAGCCAAGAAGGGGGCCCTGGAAACACCATATATTTT.

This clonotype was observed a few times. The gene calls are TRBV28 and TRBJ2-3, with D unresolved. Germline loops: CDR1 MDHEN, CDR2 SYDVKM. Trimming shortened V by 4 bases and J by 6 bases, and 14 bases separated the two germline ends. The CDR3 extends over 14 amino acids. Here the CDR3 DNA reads TGTGCCAGCAGTTCGGACCCTTCAACGGATACGCAGTATTTT. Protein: CASSSDPSTDTQYF.

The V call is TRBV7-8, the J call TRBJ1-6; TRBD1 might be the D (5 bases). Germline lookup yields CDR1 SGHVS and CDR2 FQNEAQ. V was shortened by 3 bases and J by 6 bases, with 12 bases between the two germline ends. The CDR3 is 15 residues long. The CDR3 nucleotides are TGTGCCAGCAGCTTTGTGGGACCCAGTAATTCACCCCTCCACTTT. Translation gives CASSFVGPSNSPLHF.

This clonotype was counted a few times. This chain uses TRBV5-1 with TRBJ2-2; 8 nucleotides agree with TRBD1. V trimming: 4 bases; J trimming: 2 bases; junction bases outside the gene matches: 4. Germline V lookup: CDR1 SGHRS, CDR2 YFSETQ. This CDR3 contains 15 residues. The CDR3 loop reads CASSIGQGNTGELFF. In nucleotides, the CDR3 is TGCGCCAGCAGCATAGGACAGGGTAACACCGGGGAGCTGTTTTTT.

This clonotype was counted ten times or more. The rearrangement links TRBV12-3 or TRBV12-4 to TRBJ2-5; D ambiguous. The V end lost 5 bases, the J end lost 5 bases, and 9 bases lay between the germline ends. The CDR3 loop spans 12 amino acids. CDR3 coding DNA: TGTGCCAGCAGTATTCGACGGGAGACCCAGTACTTC. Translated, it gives CASSIRRETQYF.

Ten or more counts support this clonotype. The CDR3 DNA sequence: TGTGCCAGCAGCTCAATAGCGGGAGGGCCGTCCGGTGATACGCAGTATTTT. This sequence encodes CASSSIAGGPSGDTQYF. The genes are TRBV7-2 and TRBJ2-3; TRBD2 aligns across 11 bases. CDR1 is SGHTA, CDR2 FQGNSA, per germline. V trimming: 4 bases; J trimming: 6 bases; junction bases outside the gene matches: 12. The CDR3 totals 17 residues.

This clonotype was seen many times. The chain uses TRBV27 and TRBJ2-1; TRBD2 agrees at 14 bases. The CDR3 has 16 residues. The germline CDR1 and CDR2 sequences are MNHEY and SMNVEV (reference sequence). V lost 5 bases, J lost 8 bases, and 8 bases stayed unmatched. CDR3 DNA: TGTGCCAGCAGTCCCCAGACTAGCGGGAGGGGCGATGAGCAGTTCTTC. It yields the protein CASSPQTSGRGDEQFF.

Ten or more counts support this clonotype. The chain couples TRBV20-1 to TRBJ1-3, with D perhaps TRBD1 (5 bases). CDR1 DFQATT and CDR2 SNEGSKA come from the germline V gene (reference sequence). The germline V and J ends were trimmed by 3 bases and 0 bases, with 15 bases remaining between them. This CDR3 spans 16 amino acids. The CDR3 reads CSARNPGEGSGNTIYF. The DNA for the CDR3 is TGCAGTGCTAGGAATCCGGGGGAAGGCTCTGGAAACACCATATATTTT.

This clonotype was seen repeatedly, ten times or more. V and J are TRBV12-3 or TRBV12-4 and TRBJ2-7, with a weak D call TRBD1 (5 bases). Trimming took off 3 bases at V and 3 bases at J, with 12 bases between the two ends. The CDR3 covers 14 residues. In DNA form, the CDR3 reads TGTGCCAGCAGTTTTGGGGCTGCTGTCTACGAGCAGTACTTC. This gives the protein CASSFGAAVYEQYF.

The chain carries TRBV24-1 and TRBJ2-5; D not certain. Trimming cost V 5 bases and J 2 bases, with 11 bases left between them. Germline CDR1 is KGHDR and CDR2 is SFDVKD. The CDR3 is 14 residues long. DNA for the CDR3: TGTGCCACCAGTGTAGGGTGGTCACAAGAGACCCAGTACTTC. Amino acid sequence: CATSVGWSQETQYF.

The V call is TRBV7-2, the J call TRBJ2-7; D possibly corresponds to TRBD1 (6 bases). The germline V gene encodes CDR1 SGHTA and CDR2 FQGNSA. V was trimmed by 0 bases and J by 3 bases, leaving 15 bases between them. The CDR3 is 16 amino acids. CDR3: CASSLAGPLGGYEQYF. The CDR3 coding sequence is TGTGCCAGCAGCTTAGCGGGCCCCCTAGGGGGCTACGAGCAGTACTTC.